The 18 T cell receptor beta chains presented below share a single source sample, sequenced in a study of Ad26.COV2.S vaccination and SARS-CoV-2 variants. Assay: immunoSEQ multiplex PCR; the TCRdb copy retains only in-frame clones and omits some. The data contain some 520,000 clones, around nine tenths of them singletons. Sample treatment: around 19 received Ad26.COV2.S at low or high dose, single or two shots; 5 received placebo; per-sample allocation not given. Vaccine and placebo recipients were sampled on day 63 after the first injection. The sequenced sample was peripheral blood, obtained in a trial of Ad26.COV2.S vaccine versus placebo. Receptors were obtained from a person between 18 and 60 years old who received the Ad26.COV2.S COVID-19 vaccine or a placebo.

V usage is TRBV5-6 and J usage is TRBJ1-2, with TRBD1 as a possible D gene (5 bases). This CDR3 has 13 residues. Trimming removed 5 bases at V and 4 bases at J, with 12 bases between. Germline CDR1 SGHDT, CDR2 YYEEEE. In nucleotides, the CDR3 is TGTGCCAGCAGTAGGGACCGCGCCTATGGCTACACCTTC. Amino acids: CASSRDRAYGYTF.

The chain employs TRBV5-1 and TRBJ2-7, with D uncertain. This CDR3 is 14 amino acids long. Germline assignment: CDR1 SGHRS and CDR2 YFSETQ. The V end lost 2 bases, the J end lost 2 bases, and 11 bases lay between the germline ends. CDR3 nucleotide sequence: TGCGCCAGCAGCTTATCGGCCGGAGCCTACGAGCAGTACTTC. It translates to CASSLSAGAYEQYF.

The CDR3 here is CASSLGQAPYNEQFF. DNA for the CDR3: TGTGCCAGCAGCTTAGGGCAGGCCCCTTACAATGAGCAGTTCTTC. The rearrangement joins TRBV7-8 to TRBJ2-1; D gene unclear. Germline CDR1 is SGHVS and CDR2 is FQNEAQ. This CDR3 is built from 15 residues. The V end lost 1 base, the J end lost 4 bases, and 11 bases lay between the germline ends.

This chain's CDR3 is CAWSKGANEKLFF. Here the CDR3 DNA reads TGTGCCTGGAGTAAAGGGGCTAATGAAAAACTGTTTTTT. The genes are TRBV30 and TRBJ1-4; possible D gene TRBD1, 5 bases. Germline V gene lookup returns CDR1 GTSNPN and CDR2 SVGIG (reference sequence). Trimming took 2 bases from V and 3 from J, leaving 7 bases between them. The CDR3 loop spans 13 amino acids.

This chain joins TRBV23-1 and TRBJ1-3; no clear D gene. TRBV23-1 counts as an open reading frame of uncertain function. This CDR3 has 10 residues. V was shortened by 0 bases and J by 15 bases, with 6 bases between the two germline ends. The CDR3 nucleotides read TGCGCCAGCAGTCAATCTTGGGGATATTTT. Translating gives CASSQSWGYF.

This clone was detected once. The CDR3 spells CATSRVTRAVVGAQHF. The CDR3, as DNA: TGTGCCACCAGCAGAGTCACCAGGGCTGTCGTAGGAGCCCAGCATTTT. The chain couples TRBV15 to TRBJ1-5; a possible D gene is TRBD1 (5 bases). Trimming removed 1 base from V and 11 bases from J, with 21 bases in between. The length of the CDR3 is 16 residues. CDR1 and CDR2 (germline): LNHNV, YYDKDF (reference sequence).

As for this clone: This sample also contains other DNA sequences that code for the same CDR3. The chain couples TRBV20-1 to TRBJ2-5; no clear D gene. The germline V and J ends were trimmed by 2 bases and 2 bases, with 0 bases remaining between them. In germline, CDR1 is DFQATT, CDR2 SNEGSKA (reference sequence). The CDR3 spans 10 residues. This chain's CDR3 is CSARQETQYF. Written as DNA, the CDR3 is TGCAGTGCTAGACAAGAGACCCAGTACTTC.

V gene TRBV19 combines with J gene TRBJ2-7, with TRBD1 identical over 12 bases. V gave up 2 bases and J gave up 3 bases; unmatched junction bases: 5. CDR3 length: 16 residues. CDR1 LNHDA and CDR2 SQIVND come from the germline V gene (reference sequence). The CDR3 is CASSIKGQGAYYEQYF. The CDR3, as DNA: TGTGCCAGTAGTATAAAGGGACAGGGGGCTTACTACGAGCAGTACTTC.

This chain's CDR3 is CASSFPGTGDNEQFF. The CDR3 coding sequence is TGTGCCAGCAGCTTCCCCGGGACTGGGGACAATGAGCAGTTCTTC. The J gene is TRBJ2-1, the V gene TRBV5-4; D perhaps matches TRBD2 (6 bases). The germline V gene has CDR1 SGHNT and CDR2 YYREEE (reference sequence). The CDR3 is 15 residues long. V was trimmed by 2 bases and J by 5 bases, leaving 14 bases between them.

The chain couples TRBV12-3 or TRBV12-4 to TRBJ1-6; the match to TRBD1 covers 7 bases. With V trimmed by 7 bases and J by 10 bases, 7 bases remained unmatched. The CDR3 contains 13 residues. Written as DNA, the CDR3 is TGTGCCAGCATTCGGACAGGTTTATCACCCCTCCACTTT. Its protein product is CASIRTGLSPLHF.

This rearrangement joins TRBV28 to TRBJ1-1, with a tentative D call TRBD1 (5 bases). There are 16 residues in the CDR3. CDR1 and CDR2 from the germline V gene are MDHEN and SYDVKM. V was cut by 7 bases and J by 0 bases, with 18 bases left in between. This CDR3 is CASIEMVGHLNTEAFF. CDR3 DNA sequence: TGTGCCAGCATTGAAATGGTGGGGCACCTGAACACTGAAGCTTTCTTT.

The V call is TRBV6-6, the J call TRBJ1-1, with D maybe TRBD1 (5 bases). This CDR3 has 14 residues. The V gene lost 2 bases and the J gene lost 9 bases, with 16 bases spanning the gap. Germline V gene data show CDR1 as MNHNY and CDR2 as SVGAGI (reference sequence). The CDR3 DNA reads as TGTGCCAGCAGTTACCCGGGGGAGGGATGGCAAGCTTTCTTT. Its translation: CASSYPGEGWQAFF.

The rearrangement links TRBV28 to TRBJ2-1; 9 nucleotides match TRBD1. The CDR3 loop spans 15 amino acids. Looked up from germline, CDR1 is MDHEN and CDR2 is SYDVKM. The junction had 7 bases not matched to a gene; V was cut back by 6 bases and J by 4 bases. The CDR3 sequence is CASRPGQGIYNEQFF. CDR3 DNA: TGTGCCAGCAGACCGGGACAGGGAATTTACAATGAGCAGTTCTTC.

This rearrangement joins TRBV29-1 to TRBJ2-3; D is uncertain. The germline gives CDR1 SQVTM, CDR2 ANQGSEA. This CDR3 comprises 11 residues. Trimming cost V 2 bases and J 4 bases, with 4 bases left between them. DNA of the CDR3: TGCAGCGTTGAACCCCCAGATACGCAGTATTTT. Translation gives CSVEPPDTQYF.

V usage is TRBV6-5 and J usage is TRBJ1-1; 7 bases align to TRBD1. This CDR3 is built from 15 residues. The junction had 5 bases not matched to a gene; V was cut back by 1 base and J by 3 bases. Germline-derived CDR1 and CDR2 are MNHEY and SVGAGI. The CDR3 is CASSYLTTGDTEAFF. As DNA, the CDR3 is TGTGCCAGCAGTTACTTAACAACAGGGGACACTGAAGCTTTCTTT.

CDR3 residues: CASSARTSTDTQYF. The CDR3 region has the DNA TGTGCCAGCAGCGCGCGGACTAGCACAGATACGCAGTATTTT. The gene calls are TRBV9 and TRBJ2-3; a weak D match, TRBD2 (5 bases). CDR1 is SGDLS and CDR2 is YYNGEE in the germline V gene. V was pared by 3 bases and J by 0 bases, with 8 bases between. This CDR3 region has 14 residues.

The V and J genes are TRBV28 and TRBJ1-2; 8 nucleotides match TRBD1. Germline V gene lookup returns CDR1 MDHEN and CDR2 SYDVKM. Trimming removed 6 bases from V and 7 bases from J; junction bases left unmatched: 10. The CDR3 runs 14 residues. CDR3 DNA sequence: TGTGCCAGCAGCAGGACAGGGTCGAGAACTGGCTACACCTTC. Amino acids: CASSRTGSRTGYTF.

For this clone: The sample holds other DNA sequences that translate to the same CDR3. The chain is built from TRBV4-3 and TRBJ2-7; 10 nucleotides agree with TRBD1. Trimming at V came to 0 bases and at J to 4 bases, leaving 3 bases not matched to a gene. The CDR3 totals 15 residues. Germline values: CDR1 LGHNA, CDR2 YSLEER. CDR3 nucleotide sequence: TGCGCCAGCAGCCAAGATTTGGGACAGGGGTACGAGCAGTACTTC. This sequence encodes CASSQDLGQGYEQYF.